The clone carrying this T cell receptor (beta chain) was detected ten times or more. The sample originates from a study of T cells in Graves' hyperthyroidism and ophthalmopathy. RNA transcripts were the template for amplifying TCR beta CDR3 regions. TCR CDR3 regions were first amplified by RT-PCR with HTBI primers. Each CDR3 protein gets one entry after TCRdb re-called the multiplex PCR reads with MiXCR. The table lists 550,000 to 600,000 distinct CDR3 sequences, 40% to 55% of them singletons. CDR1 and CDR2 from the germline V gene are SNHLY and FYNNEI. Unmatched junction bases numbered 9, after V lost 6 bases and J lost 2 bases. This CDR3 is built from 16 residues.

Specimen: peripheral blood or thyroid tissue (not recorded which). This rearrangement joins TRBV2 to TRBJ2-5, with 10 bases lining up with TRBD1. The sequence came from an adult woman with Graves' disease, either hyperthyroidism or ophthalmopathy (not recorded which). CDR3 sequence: CASRSRTGGYQETQYF. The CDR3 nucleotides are TGTGCCAGCAGATCCCGGACAGGGGGTTATCAAGAGACCCAGTACTTC.